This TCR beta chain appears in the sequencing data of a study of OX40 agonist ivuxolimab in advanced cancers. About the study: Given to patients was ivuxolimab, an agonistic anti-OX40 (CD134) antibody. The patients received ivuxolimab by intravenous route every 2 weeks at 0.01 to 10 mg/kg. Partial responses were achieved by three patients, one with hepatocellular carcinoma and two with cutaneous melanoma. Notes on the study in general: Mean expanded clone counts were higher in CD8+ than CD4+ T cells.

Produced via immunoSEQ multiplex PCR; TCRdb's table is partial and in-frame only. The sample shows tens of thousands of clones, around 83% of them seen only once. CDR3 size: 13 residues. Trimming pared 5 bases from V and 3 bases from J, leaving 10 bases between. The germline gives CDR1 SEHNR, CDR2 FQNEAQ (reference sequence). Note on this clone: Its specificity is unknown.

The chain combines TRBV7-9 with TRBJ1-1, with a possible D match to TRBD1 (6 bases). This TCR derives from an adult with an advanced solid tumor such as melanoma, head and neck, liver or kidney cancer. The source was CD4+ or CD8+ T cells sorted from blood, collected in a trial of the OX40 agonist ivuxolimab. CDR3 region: CASSAWGHTEAFF. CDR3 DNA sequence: TGTGCCAGCAGCGCTTGGGGGCACACTGAAGCTTTCTTT.